The present T cell receptor beta chain was sequenced within a study of molecular identifiers for immune sequencing clone quantification. Study overall: In replicates, RNA taken from roughly 20,000 or 100,000 naive CD8 cells was divided five ways, and four portions underwent sequencing.

Whole-study results and caveats: Clones above 20 RNA copies contained over 99% of effector molecules and under 1% of naive molecules. In cases of identical TCR molecules sharing a barcode, highly expanded clone sizes could be underestimated.

Naive CD8 libraries were made from roughly 20,000 to 1,000,000 sorted cells, and they used 10%, 30% or 50% RNA. This clonotype was counted between two and nine times. The antigen remains undetermined. One entry per CDR3 protein, called by TCRdb with MiXCR from the PCR reads. Of tens of thousands of distinct CDR3 sequences listed, over 15% are singletons. The CDR3 is made up of 19 amino acids. Trimming removed 1 base from V and 4 bases from J; junction bases left unmatched: 13. Germline CDR1 and CDR2: LGHNA and YNFKEQ. The specimen was naive CD8+ T cells from blood, with Jurkat cell RNA spiked in. Stated subset: FACS-sorted CD8+CD4-CCR7+CD45RA+ naive T cells. This receptor was identified in a human donor in good health. Some libraries in this study had Jurkat cell RNA spiked in. This rearrangement joins TRBV4-2 to TRBJ2-1; 10 nucleotides line up with TRBD2. CDR3: CASSQAISKLAGVYNEQFF. The CDR3 DNA sequence: TGTGCCAGCAGCCAAGCCATTTCCAAGCTAGCGGGAGTTTACAATGAGCAGTTCTTC.